A selection of T cell receptor beta chains follows, all from one sample in a study of OX40 agonist ivuxolimab in advanced cancers. Assay used: immunoSEQ multiplex PCR; TCRdb lists only in-frame clones, some missing. The repertoire holds 55,000 to 75,000 clones, 86% seen once, with about 1.2% in the top ten. Sequencing used CD4+ or CD8+ T cells sorted from blood, obtained in a trial of the OX40 agonist ivuxolimab. These TCRs come from an adult with an advanced solid tumor such as melanoma, head and neck, liver or kidney cancer. The CDR3 runs from the conserved cysteine through the conserved F or W. Fields, in order: clone size, J gene, D gene, V gene, CDR3 DNA, CDR3 protein. The D gene is left open where the match is weak. Rows give clone size only sometimes, using once, few, many, or a class for an expanded clone.

size: .; J: TRBJ2-3; D: TRBD1; V: TRBV11-2; DNA: TGTGCCAGCAGCTTTCTCGGGACAGGGGCGGAAGATACGCAGTATTTT; CDR3: CASSFLGTGAEDTQYF
size: .; J: TRBJ2-2; D: TRBD2; V: TRBV4-2; DNA: TGTGCCAGCAGCCAAGTGGCTAGCGGGAGGGTCGGCGGGGAGCTGTTTTTT; CDR3: CASSQVASGRVGGELFF
size: .; J: TRBJ2-3; D: .; V: TRBV6-5; DNA: TGTGCCAGCAGTTACTTTGGGGGCCGCACAGATACGCAGTATTTT; CDR3: CASSYFGGRTDTQYF
size: .; J: TRBJ2-3; D: TRBD2; V: TRBV9; DNA: TGTGCCAGCAGCGTAGGCTCGCGGGAGGGCCTAACAGATACGCAGTATTTT; CDR3: CASSVGSREGLTDTQYF
size: .; J: TRBJ1-5; D: .; V: TRBV25-1; DNA: TGTGCCAGCAGTGAATCTGGGCAGAGCAATCAGCCCCAGCATTTT; CDR3: CASSESGQSNQPQHF
size: .; J: TRBJ2-1; D: .; V: TRBV5-1; DNA: TGCGCCAGCAGCTTGGTTCTAGCAGACAATGAGCAGTTCTTC; CDR3: CASSLVLADNEQFF
size: .; J: TRBJ2-7; D: .; V: TRBV21-1; DNA: TGTGCCAGCCTGGGACAGGGACCCTACGAGCAGTACTTC; CDR3: CASLGQGPYEQYF
size: .; J: TRBJ1-3; D: .; V: TRBV6-5; DNA: TGTGCCAGCAGTTCTTCCCCCGGAAACACCATATATTTT; CDR3: CASSSSPGNTIYF
size: .; J: TRBJ2-7; D: .; V: TRBV21-1; DNA: TGTGCCAGCAGTAGAGGGGGGGGACCGTACGAGCAGTACTTC; CDR3: CASSRGGGPYEQYF
size: once; J: TRBJ1-4; D: .; V: TRBV27; DNA: TGTGCCAGCAAGCGCCACGAGGATGAAAAACTGTTTTTT; CDR3: CASKRHEDEKLFF
size: .; J: TRBJ2-3; D: TRBD1; V: TRBV18; DNA: TGTGCCAGCTCACCACCGGGACAGCCAACAGATACGCAGTATTTT; CDR3: CASSPPGQPTDTQYF
size: .; J: TRBJ2-3; D: .; V: TRBV6-1; DNA: TGTGCCAGCAGCCAGGGAATCCACACAGATACGCAGTATTTT; CDR3: CASSQGIHTDTQYF
size: .; J: TRBJ1-3; D: .; V: TRBV6-1; DNA: TGTGCCAGCAGTGAAGCGCGAGGATACTCTGGAAACACCATATATTTT; CDR3: CASSEARGYSGNTIYF
size: .; J: TRBJ2-3; D: TRBD2; V: TRBV28; DNA: TGTGCCAGCATCTCGGGAGGAGCGGGCACAGATACGCAGTATTTT; CDR3: CASISGGAGTDTQYF
size: .; J: TRBJ2-5; D: TRBD2; V: TRBV2; DNA: TGTGCCAGCAGTTCTAGCGGTAGGGAGTCCCAGTACTTC; CDR3: CASSSSGRESQYF
size: .; J: TRBJ2-7; D: .; V: TRBV7-2; DNA: TGTGCCAGCAGCTCCTCCCGGGGGGCCGAGCAGTACTTC; CDR3: CASSSSRGAEQYF
size: .; J: TRBJ2-3; D: TRBD2; V: TRBV5-4; DNA: TGTGCCAGCAGCCCACTAGCGGGAGAGGATACGCAGTATTTT; CDR3: CASSPLAGEDTQYF
size: .; J: TRBJ2-3; D: .; V: TRBV11-3; DNA: TGTGCCAGCAGCCTCGAAAGCGTGACAGATACGCAGTATTTT; CDR3: CASSLESVTDTQYF
size: .; J: TRBJ2-3; D: TRBD2; V: TRBV14; DNA: TGTGCCAGCAGCCAAGAAATTAGCGGGAGGACGCAGTATTTT; CDR3: CASSQEISGRTQYF
size: .; J: TRBJ1-3; D: .; V: TRBV5-1; DNA: TGCGCCAGCAGCGTGGACGGCGGAAACACCATATATTTT; CDR3: CASSVDGGNTIYF
size: .; J: TRBJ2-1; D: TRBD2; V: TRBV30; DNA: TGTGCCTCAGGCGGACTAGCGGGAAGGGGGGAGCAGTTCTTC; CDR3: CASGGLAGRGEQFF
size: .; J: TRBJ2-7; D: TRBD2; V: TRBV5-1; DNA: TGCGCCAGCAAATCGGGAGCGGGAGCCTCCTACGAGCAGTACTTC; CDR3: CASKSGAGASYEQYF
size: .; J: TRBJ1-5; D: .; V: TRBV6-6; DNA: TGTGCCAGCAGTTACTCGACGGCAAACAATCAGCCCCAGCATTTT; CDR3: CASSYSTANNQPQHF
size: .; J: TRBJ2-1; D: TRBD1; V: TRBV2; DNA: TGTGCCAGCAGGTACCGGGACAGGTACAATGAGCAGTTCTTC; CDR3: CASRYRDRYNEQFF
size: .; J: TRBJ1-5; D: .; V: TRBV27; DNA: TGTGCCAGCAGGTCCCAGGAAGGGAATCAGCCCCAGCATTTT; CDR3: CASRSQEGNQPQHF
size: once; J: TRBJ2-1; D: TRBD2; V: TRBV7-9; DNA: TGTGCCAGCAGCTTAGAGGGACTATCAGATGAGCAGTTCTTC; CDR3: CASSLEGLSDEQFF
size: few; J: TRBJ2-1; D: TRBD2; V: TRBV4-1; DNA: TGCGCCAGCAGCCAAGATCCGATGGGACTAGCGACAAATGAGCAGTTCTTC; CDR3: CASSQDPMGLATNEQFF
size: .; J: TRBJ1-6; D: .; V: TRBV6-1; DNA: TGTGCCAGCAGTGAGACAGTTACGTCCTATAATTCACCCCTCCACTTT; CDR3: CASSETVTSYNSPLHF
size: .; J: TRBJ2-1; D: TRBD2; V: TRBV7-3; DNA: TGTGCCAGCAGCCAAAGCGGGAGCTCCTACAATGAGCAGTTCTTC; CDR3: CASSQSGSSYNEQFF
size: .; J: TRBJ1-2; D: TRBD1; V: TRBV30; DNA: TGTGCCTCCACAAACAGGGGTTTCTATGGCTACACCTTC; CDR3: CASTNRGFYGYTF
size: .; J: TRBJ2-7; D: .; V: TRBV11-1; DNA: TGTGCCAGCAGCTACCGACCACTCCCGTACGAGCAGTACTTC; CDR3: CASSYRPLPYEQYF
size: .; J: TRBJ2-3; D: TRBD2; V: TRBV12-5; DNA: TGTGCTAGTGGTGGGCCTAGCGGGGGGTACACAGATACGCAGTATTTT; CDR3: CASGGPSGGYTDTQYF